The clone carrying this T cell receptor beta chain is a singleton in its sample. The antigen is undetermined. This entry is derived from a study of T cells in localized non-small cell lung cancer. Study outcomes and limitations: Adjacent lung tissue had a median approximately 57 of the top 100 clones found in the tumor. Uninvolved adjacent lung showed higher T cell clonality than tumor.

The assay was immunoSEQ multiplex PCR, and TCRdb's table has in-frame clones only and misses some. The sample has about 24,000 clones; approximately 88% are singletons. The V segment lost 6 bases and the J segment 3 bases; nucleotides outside the gene matches: 8. Looked up from germline, CDR1 is MNHNY and CDR2 is SVGAGI (reference sequence). This CDR3 has 15 residues. The TCR was taken from a man between 40 and 69 years old with stage I squamous cell lung carcinoma. This sequence joins TRBV6-6 and TRBJ1-5; 7 bases fit TRBD1. Sequencing was performed on peripheral blood, taken before any cancer treatment. CDR3 nucleotides: TGTGCCAGCAGCCCTACGGGACAGCTCAATCAGCCCCAGCATTTT. This sequence encodes CASSPTGQLNQPQHF.